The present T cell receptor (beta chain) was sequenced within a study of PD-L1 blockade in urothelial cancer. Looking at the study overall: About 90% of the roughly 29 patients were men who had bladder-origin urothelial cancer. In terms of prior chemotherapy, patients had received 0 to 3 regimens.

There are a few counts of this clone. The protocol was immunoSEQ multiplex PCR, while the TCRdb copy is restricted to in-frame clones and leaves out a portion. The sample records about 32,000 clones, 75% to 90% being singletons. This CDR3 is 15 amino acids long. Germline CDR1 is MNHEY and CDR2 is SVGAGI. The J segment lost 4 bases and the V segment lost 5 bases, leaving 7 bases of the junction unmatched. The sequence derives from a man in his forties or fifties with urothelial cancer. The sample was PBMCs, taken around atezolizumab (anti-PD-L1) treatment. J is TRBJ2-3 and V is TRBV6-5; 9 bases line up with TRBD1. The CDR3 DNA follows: TGTGCCAGCAGTATGGGGACAGGGCTTGCAGATACGCAGTATTTT. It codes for CASSMGTGLADTQYF.